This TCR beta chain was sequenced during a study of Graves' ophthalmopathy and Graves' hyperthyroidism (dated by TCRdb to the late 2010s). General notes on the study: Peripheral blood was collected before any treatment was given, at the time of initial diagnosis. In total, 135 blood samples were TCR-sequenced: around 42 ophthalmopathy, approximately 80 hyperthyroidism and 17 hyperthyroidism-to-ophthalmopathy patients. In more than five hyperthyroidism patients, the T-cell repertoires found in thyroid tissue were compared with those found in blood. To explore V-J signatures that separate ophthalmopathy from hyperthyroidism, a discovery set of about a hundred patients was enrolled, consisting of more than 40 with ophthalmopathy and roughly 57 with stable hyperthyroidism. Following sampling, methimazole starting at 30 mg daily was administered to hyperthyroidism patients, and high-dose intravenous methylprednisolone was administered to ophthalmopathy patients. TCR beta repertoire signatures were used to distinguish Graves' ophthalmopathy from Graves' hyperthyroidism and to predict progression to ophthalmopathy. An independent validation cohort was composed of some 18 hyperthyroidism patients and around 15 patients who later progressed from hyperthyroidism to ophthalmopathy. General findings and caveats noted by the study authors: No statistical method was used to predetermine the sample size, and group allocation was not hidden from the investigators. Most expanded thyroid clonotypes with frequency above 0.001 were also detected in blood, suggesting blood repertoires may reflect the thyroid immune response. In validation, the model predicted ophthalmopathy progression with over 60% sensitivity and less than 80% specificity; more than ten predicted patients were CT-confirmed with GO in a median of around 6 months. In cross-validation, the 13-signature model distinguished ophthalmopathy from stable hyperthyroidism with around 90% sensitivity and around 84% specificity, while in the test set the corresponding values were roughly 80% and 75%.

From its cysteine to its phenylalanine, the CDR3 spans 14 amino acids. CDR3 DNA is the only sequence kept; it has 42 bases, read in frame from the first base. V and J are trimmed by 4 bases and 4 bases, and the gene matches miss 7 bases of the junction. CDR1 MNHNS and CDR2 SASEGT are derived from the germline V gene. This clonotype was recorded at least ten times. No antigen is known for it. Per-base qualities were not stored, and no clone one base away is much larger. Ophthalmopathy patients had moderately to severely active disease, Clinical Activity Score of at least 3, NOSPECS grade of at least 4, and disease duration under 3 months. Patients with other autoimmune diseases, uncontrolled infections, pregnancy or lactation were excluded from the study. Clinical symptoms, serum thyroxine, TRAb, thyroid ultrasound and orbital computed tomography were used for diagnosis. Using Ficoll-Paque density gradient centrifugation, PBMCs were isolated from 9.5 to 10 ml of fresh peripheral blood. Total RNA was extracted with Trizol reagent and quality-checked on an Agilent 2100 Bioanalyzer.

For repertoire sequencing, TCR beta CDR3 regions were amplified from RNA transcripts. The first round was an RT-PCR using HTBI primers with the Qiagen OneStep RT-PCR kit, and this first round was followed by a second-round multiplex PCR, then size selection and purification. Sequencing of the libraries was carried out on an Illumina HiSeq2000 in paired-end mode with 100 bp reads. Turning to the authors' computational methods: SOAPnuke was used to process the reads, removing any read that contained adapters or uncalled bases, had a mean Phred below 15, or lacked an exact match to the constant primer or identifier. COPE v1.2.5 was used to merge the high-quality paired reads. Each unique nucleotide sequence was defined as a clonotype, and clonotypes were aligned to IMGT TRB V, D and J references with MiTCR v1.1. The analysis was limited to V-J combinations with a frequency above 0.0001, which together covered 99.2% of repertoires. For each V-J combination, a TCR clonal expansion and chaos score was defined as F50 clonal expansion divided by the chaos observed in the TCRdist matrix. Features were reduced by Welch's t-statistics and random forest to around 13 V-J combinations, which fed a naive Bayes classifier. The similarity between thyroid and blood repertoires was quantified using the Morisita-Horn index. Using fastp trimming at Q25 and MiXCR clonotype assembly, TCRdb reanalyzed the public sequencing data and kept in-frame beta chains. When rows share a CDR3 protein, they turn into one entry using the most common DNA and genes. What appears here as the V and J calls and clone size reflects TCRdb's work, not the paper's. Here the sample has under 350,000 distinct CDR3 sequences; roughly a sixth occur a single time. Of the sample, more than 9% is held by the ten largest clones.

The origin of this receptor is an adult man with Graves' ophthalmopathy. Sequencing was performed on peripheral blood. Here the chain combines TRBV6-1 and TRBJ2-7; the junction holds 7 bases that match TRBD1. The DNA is TGTGCCAGCAGTGCCTACAGGGGTCCGTACGAGCAGTACTTC. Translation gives CASSAYRGPYEQYF.